This T cell receptor (beta chain) was profiled in a study of CD4 and CD8 cells across lung adenocarcinoma regions. This CDR3 comprises 15 residues. V shed 3 bases and J shed 7 bases, with 15 bases lying between them. The patients had localized lung adenocarcinoma, a non-small cell subtype. TCRdb independently ran MiXCR on the PCR reads; one entry per CDR3 protein. This sample yields about 6,700 distinct CDR3 sequences, of which about 52% are seen a single time; about 18% belongs to the top ten. The J gene is TRBJ2-2, the V gene TRBV12-3 or TRBV12-4, with D perhaps TRBD2 (6 bases). What was sequenced was CD8+ T cells from the center of a lung tumor. This sequence was found in a female donor with lung adenocarcinoma. The CD4 and CD8 labels of this study may be unreliable. In DNA, the CDR3 is TGTGCCAGCAGTTTCACCGTCGGGGGACTCGGGGAGCTGTTTTTT. As protein: CASSFTVGGLGELFF.